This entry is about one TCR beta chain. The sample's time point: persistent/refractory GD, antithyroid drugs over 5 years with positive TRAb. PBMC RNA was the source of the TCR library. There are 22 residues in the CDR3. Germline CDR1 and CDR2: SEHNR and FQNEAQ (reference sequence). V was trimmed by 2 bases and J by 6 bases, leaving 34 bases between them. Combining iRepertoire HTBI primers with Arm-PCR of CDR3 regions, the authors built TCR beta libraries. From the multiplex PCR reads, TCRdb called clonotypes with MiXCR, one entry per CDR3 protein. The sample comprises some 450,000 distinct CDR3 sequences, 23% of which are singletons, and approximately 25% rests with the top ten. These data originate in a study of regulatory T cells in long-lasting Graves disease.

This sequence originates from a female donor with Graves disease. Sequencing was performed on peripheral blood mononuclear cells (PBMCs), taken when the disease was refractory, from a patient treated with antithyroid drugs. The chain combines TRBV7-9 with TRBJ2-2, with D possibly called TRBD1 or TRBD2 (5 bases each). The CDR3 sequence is CASSLIAPAEEIGVYYSGELFF. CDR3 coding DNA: TGTGCCAGCAGCTTAATAGCGCCCGCGGAAGAGATAGGGGTTTACTACTCCGGGGAGCTGTTTTTT.